This T cell receptor (beta chain) was retrieved from a study of T cell responses to AZD1222 COVID-19 vaccine. The study's findings and limits: Mostly white British, mostly female donors; authors suggested clonal diversity may be underestimated. Repertoire samples came only from after the peak T cell response. A rise in Spike-specific TCR breadth and depth followed two AZD1222 doses.

The method was immunoSEQ multiplex PCR; TCRdb's version includes in-frame clones alone and lacks a portion of them. The data hold 150,000 to 200,000 clones, with about 87% observed a single time. Germline-derived CDR1 and CDR2 are SGHTA and FQGNSA. V was trimmed by 1 base and J by 0 bases, leaving 11 bases between them. This CDR3 is 16 amino acids long. Remarks on this clone: The antigen remains undetermined.

This material consisted of peripheral blood, taken on day 0 of MenACWY control vaccination. The gene calls are TRBV7-2 and TRBJ2-3, with D unresolved. This receptor was obtained from an adult in good health. CDR3 residues: CASSLGGLGSTDTQYF. CDR3 bases: TGTGCCAGCAGCTTAGGTGGTCTCGGTAGCACAGATACGCAGTATTTT. The whole variable domain, filled in from reference TRBV7-2 and TRBJ2-3, reads GAGVSQSPSNKVTEKGKDVELRCDPISGHTALYWYRQSLGQGLEFLIYFQGNSAPDKSGLPSDRFSAERTGGSVSTLTIQRTQQEDSAVYLCASSLGGLGSTDTQYFGPGTRLTVL.